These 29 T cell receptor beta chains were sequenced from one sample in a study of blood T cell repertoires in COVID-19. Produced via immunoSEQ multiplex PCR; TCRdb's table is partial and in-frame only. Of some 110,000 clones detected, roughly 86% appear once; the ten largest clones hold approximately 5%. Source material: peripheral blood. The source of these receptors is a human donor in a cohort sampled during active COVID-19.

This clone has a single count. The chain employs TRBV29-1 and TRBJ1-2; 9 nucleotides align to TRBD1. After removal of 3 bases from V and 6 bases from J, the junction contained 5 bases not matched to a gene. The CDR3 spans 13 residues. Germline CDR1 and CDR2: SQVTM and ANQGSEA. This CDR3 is CSVEGQGWNGYTF. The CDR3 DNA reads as TGCAGCGTTGAGGGACAGGGTTGGAATGGCTACACCTTC.

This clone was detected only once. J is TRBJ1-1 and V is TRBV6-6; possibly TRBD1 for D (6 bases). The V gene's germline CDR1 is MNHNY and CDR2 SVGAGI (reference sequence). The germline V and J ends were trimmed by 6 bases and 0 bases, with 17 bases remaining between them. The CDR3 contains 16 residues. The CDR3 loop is CASSYGTITLNTEAFF. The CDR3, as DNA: TGTGCCAGCAGCTATGGGACAATCACCCTGAACACTGAAGCTTTCTTT.

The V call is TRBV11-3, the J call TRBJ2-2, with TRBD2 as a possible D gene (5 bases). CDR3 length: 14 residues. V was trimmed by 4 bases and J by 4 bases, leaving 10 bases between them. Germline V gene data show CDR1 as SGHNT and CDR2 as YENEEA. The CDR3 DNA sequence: TGTGCCAGCAGCTCTCTGAGCGGCACCGGGGAGCTGTTTTTT. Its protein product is CASSSLSGTGELFF.

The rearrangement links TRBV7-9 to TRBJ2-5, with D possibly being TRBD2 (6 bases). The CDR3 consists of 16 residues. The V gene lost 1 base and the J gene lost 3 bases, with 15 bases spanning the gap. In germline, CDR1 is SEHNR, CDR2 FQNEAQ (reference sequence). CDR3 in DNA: TGTGCCAGCAGCTTAGATCGTATGTCGGGGGAAGAGACCCAGTACTTC. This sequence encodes CASSLDRMSGEETQYF.

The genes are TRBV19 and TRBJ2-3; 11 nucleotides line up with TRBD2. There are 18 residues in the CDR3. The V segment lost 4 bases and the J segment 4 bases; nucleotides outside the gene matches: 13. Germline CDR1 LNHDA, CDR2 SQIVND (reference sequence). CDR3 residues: CASSTALLAGGPADTQYF. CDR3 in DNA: TGTGCCAGTAGTACTGCCCTCTTAGCGGGAGGGCCGGCAGATACGCAGTATTTT.

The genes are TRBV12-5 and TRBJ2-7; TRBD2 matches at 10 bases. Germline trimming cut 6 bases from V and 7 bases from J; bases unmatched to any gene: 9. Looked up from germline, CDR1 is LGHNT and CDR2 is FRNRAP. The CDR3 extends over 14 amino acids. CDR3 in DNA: TGTGCTAGTGGGAGTCTAGCGGGAGCGGGGGAGCAGTACTTC. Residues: CASGSLAGAGEQYF.

The CDR3 reads CASSAGLAGAGGNEQFF. The CDR3 DNA reads TGTGCCAGCAGCGCAGGACTAGCGGGAGCTGGGGGGAATGAGCAGTTCTTC. The chain carries TRBV7-9 and TRBJ2-1, with 13 bases lining up with TRBD2. The CDR3 loop spans 17 amino acids. After removal of 5 bases from V and 7 bases from J, the junction contained 11 bases not matched to a gene. Germline V gene sequence: CDR1 SEHNR, CDR2 FQNEAQ (reference sequence).

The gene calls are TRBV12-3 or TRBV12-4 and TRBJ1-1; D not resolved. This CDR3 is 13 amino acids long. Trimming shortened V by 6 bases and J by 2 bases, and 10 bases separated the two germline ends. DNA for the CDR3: TGTGCCAGCAGCAGAAACGTTAACACTGAAGCTTTCTTT. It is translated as CASSRNVNTEAFF.

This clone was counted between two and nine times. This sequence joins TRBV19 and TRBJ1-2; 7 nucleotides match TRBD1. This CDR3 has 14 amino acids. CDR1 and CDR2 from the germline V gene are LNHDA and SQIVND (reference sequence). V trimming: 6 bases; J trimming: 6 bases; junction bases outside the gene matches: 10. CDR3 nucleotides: TGTGCCAGTAGACGACAGGGTGATCTAGATGGCTACACCTTC. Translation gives CASRRQGDLDGYTF.

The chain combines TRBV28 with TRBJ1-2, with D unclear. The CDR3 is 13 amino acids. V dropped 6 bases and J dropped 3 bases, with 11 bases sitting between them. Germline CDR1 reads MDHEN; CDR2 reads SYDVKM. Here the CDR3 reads CASSAAAYYGYTF. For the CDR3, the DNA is TGTGCCAGCAGCGCCGCGGCTTACTATGGCTACACCTTC.

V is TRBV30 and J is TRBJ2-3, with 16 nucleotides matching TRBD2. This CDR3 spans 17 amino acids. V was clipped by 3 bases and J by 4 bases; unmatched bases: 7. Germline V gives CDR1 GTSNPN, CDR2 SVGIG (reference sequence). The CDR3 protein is CAWSDGTSGRAADTQYF. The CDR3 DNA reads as TGTGCCTGGAGCGACGGGACTAGCGGGAGGGCCGCAGATACGCAGTATTTT.

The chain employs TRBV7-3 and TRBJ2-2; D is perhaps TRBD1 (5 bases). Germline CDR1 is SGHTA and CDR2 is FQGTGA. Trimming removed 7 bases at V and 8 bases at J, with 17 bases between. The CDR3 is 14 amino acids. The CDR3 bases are TGTGCCAGCACTACAATAGGGGCTCCGGGGGAGCTGTTTTTT. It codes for CASTTIGAPGELFF.

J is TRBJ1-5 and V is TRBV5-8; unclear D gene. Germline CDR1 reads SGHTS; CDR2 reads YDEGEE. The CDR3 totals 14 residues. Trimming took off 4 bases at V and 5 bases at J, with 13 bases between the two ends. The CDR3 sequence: CASSADTAYQPQHF. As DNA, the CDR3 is TGTGCCAGCAGCGCAGACACGGCCTATCAGCCCCAGCATTTT.

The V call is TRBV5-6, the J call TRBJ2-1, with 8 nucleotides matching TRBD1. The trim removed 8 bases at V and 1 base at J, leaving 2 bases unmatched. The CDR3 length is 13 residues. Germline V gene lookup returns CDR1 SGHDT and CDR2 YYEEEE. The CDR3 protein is CASTGGSYNEQFF. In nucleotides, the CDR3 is TGTGCCAGTACAGGGGGGTCCTACAATGAGCAGTTCTTC.

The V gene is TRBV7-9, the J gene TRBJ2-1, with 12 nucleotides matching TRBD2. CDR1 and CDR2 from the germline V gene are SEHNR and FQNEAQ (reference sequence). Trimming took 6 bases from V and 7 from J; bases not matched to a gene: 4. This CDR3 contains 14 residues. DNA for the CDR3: TGTGCCAGCAGGCGACTAGCGGGAGATAATGAGCAGTTCTTC. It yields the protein CASRRLAGDNEQFF.

The CDR3 bases are TGCGCCAGCGCTCTCCAGGCCCTAGCGGGAGAAATAGATACGCAGTATTTT. It codes for CASALQALAGEIDTQYF. The J gene is TRBJ2-3, the V gene TRBV4-3; 10 nucleotides agree with TRBD2. J gave up 5 bases and V 8 bases, and 16 bases lay outside the gene matches. The CDR3 contains 17 residues. Germline V CDR1 and CDR2: LGHNA, YSLEER.

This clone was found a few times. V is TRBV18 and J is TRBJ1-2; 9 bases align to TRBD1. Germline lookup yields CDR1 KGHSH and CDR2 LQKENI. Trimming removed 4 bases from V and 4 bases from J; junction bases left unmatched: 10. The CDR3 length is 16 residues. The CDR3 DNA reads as TGTGCCAGCTCACGTGGACAGGGGAAGGGTACCTATGGCTACACCTTC. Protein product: CASSRGQGKGTYGYTF.

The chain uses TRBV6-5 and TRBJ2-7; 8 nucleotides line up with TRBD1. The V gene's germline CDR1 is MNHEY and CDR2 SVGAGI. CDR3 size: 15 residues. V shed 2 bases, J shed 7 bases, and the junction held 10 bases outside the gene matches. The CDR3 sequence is CASSYEGTGVGEQYF. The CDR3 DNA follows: TGTGCCAGCAGTTACGAAGGGACAGGAGTGGGGGAGCAGTACTTC.

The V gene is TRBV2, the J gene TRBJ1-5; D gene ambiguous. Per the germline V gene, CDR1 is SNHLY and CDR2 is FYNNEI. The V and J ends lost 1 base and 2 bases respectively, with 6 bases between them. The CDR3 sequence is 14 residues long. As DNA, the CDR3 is TGTGCCAGCAGTGAAGAGTCAGGCAATCAGCCCCAGCATTTT. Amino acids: CASSEESGNQPQHF.

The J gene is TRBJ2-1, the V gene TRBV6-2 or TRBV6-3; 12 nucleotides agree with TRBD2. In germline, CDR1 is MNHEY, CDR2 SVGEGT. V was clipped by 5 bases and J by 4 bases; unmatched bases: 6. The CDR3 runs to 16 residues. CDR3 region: CASSRLAGVGYNEQFF. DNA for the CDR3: TGTGCCAGCAGTAGACTAGCGGGAGTTGGGTACAATGAGCAGTTCTTC.

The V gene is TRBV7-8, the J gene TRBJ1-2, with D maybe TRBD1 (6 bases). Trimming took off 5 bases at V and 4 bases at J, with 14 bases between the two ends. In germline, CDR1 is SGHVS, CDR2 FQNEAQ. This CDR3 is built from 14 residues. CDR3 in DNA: TGTGCCAGCAGCCAAACTTTGGACAGCTATGGCTACACCTTC. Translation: CASSQTLDSYGYTF.

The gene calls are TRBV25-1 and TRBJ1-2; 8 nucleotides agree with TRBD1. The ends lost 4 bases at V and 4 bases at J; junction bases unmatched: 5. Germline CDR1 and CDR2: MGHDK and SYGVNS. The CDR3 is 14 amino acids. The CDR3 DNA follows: TGTGCCAGCAGTGTCTCAGGGGGCGCCTATGGCTACACCTTC. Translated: CASSVSGGAYGYTF.

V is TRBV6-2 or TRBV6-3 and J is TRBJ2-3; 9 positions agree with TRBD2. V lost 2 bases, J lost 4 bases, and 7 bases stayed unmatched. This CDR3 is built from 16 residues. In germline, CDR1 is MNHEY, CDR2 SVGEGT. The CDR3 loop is CASSYRAGGRPDTQYF. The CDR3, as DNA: TGTGCCAGCAGTTACAGGGCGGGAGGGCGGCCAGATACGCAGTATTTT.

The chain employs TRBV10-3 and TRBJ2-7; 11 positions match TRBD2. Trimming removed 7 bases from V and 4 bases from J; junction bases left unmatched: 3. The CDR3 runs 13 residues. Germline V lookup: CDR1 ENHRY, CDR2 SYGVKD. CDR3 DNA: TGTGCCATCAAACTAGCGGGAGCATACGAGCAGTACTTC. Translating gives CAIKLAGAYEQYF.

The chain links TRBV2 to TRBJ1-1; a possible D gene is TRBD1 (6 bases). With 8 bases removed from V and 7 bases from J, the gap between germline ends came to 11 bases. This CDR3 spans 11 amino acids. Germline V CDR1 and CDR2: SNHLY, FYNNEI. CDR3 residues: CASRQDSEAFF. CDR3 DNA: TGTGCCAGCCGTCAGGACAGTGAAGCTTTCTTT.

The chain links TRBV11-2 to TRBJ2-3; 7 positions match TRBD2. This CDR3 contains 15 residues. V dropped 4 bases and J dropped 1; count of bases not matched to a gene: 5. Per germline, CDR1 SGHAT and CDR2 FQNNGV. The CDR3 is CASSYERGRTDTQYF. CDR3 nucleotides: TGTGCCAGCAGCTACGAGCGGGGACGCACAGATACGCAGTATTTT. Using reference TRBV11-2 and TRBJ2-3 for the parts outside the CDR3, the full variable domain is EAGVAQSPRYKIIEKRQSVAFWCNPISGHATLYWYQQILGQGPKLLIQFQNNGVVDDSQLPKDRFSAERLKGVDSTLKIQPAKLEDSAVYLCASSYERGRTDTQYFGPGTRLTVL.

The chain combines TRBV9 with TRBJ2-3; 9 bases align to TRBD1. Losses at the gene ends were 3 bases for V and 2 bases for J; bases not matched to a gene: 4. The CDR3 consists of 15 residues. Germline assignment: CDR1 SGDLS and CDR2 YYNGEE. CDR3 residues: CASSGGTGNTDTQYF. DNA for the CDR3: TGTGCCAGCAGCGGCGGGACAGGGAACACAGATACGCAGTATTTT.

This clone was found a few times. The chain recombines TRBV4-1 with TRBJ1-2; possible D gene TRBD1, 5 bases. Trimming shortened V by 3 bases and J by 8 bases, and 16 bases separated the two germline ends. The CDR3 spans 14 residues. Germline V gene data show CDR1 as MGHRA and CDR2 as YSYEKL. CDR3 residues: CASSQIGDRSGYTF. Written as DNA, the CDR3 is TGCGCCAGCAGCCAGATAGGAGACAGAAGCGGCTACACCTTC.

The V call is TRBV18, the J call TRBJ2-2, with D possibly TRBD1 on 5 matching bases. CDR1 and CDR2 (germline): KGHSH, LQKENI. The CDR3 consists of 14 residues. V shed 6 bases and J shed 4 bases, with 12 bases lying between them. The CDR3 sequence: CASSFTGATGELFF. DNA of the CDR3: TGTGCCAGCTCCTTCACAGGAGCCACCGGGGAGCTGTTTTTT.